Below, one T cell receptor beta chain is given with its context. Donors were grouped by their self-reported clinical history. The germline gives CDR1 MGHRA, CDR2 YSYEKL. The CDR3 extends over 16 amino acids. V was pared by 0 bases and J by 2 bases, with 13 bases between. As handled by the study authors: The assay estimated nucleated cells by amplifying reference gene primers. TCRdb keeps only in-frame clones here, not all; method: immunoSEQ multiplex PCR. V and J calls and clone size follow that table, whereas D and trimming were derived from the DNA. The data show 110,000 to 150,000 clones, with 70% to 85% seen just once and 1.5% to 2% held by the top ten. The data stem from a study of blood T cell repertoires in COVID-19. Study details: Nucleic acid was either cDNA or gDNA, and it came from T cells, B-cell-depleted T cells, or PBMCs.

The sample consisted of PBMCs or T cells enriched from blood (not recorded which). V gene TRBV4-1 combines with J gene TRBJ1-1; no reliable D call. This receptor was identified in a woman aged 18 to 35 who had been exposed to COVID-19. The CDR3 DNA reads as TGCGCCAGCAGCCAAGATCGTAACAGCTTCAACACTGAAGCTTTCTTT. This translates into CASSQDRNSFNTEAFF.